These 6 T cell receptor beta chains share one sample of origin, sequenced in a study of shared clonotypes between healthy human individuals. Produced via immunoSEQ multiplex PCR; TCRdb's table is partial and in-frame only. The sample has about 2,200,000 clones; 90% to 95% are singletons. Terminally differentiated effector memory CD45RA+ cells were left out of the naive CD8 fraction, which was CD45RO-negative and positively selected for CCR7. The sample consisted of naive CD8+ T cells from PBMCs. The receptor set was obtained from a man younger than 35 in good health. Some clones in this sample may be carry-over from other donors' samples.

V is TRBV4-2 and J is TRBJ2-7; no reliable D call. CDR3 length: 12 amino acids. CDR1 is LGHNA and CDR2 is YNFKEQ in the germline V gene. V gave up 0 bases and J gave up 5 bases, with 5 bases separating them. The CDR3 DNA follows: TGTGCCAGCAGCCAAGATAACGACGAGCAGTACTTC. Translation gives CASSQDNDEQYF.

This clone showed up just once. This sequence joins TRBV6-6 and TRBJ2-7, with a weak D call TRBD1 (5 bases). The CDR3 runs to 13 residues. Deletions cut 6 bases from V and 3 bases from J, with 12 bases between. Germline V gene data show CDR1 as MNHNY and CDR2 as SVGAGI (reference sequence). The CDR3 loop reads CASRNRTNYEQYF. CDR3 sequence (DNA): TGTGCCAGCAGAAACAGGACAAACTACGAGCAGTACTTC.

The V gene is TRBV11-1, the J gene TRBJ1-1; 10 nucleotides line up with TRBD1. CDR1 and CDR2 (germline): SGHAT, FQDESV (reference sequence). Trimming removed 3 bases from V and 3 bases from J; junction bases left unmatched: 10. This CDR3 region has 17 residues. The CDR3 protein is CASSLTRDRGGYTEAFF. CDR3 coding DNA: TGTGCCAGCAGCTTGACCCGGGACAGGGGAGGGTACACTGAAGCTTTCTTT.

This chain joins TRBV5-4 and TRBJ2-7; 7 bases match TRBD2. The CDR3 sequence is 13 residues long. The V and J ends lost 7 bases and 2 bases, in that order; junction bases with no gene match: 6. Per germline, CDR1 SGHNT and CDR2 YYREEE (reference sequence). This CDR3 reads CASGAGLPYEQYF. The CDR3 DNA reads TGTGCCAGCGGAGCGGGATTGCCCTACGAGCAGTACTTC.

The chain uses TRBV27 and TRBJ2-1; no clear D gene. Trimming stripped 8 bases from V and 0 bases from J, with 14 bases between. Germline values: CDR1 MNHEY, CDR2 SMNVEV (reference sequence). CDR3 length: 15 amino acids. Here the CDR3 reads CASSKGPSSYNEQFF. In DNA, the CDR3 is TGTGCCAGCTCCAAAGGTCCTAGCTCCTACAATGAGCAGTTCTTC.

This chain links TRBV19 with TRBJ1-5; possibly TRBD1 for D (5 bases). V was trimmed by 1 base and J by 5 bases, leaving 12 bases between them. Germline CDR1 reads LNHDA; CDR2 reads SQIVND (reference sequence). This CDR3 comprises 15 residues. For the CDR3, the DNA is TGTGCCAGTAGTATAGTGAGAGGGGTTGATCAGCCCCAGCATTTT. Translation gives CASSIVRGVDQPQHF. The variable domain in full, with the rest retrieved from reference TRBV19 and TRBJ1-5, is DGGITQSPKYLFRKEGQNVTLSCEQNLNHDAMYWYRQDPGQGLRLIYYSQIVNDFQKGDIAEGYSVSREKKESFPLTVTSAQKNPTAFYLCASSIVRGVDQPQHFGDGTRLSIL.